The entry below gives a single TCR beta chain sequence along with its context. The data derive from a study of identical twins. TCRdb passed the 5' RACE reads through MiXCR, listing each CDR3 protein once. Seen here are around 550,000 distinct CDR3 sequences, roughly 15% observed once, and the top ten hold 0.44%. V was clipped by 0 bases and J by 5 bases, with 5 bases between them. CDR3 size: 12 residues. Germline CDR1 reads SGHRS; CDR2 reads YFSETQ. These data also formed part of another study, on yellow fever vaccine responses in identical twins.

The sample taken for sequencing was CD4+ T cells sorted from blood. The receptor was derived from a woman aged 18-30 years in good health. This rearrangement joins TRBV5-1 to TRBJ1-1, with unresolved D. The CDR3 loop is CASSLDRTEAFF. The DNA of the CDR3 is TGCGCCAGCAGCTTGGATAGAACTGAAGCTTTCTTT. The complete variable domain, with remaining parts taken from reference TRBV5-1 and TRBJ1-1, reads KAGVTQTPRYLIKTRGQQVTLSCSPISGHRSVSWYQQTPGQGLQFLFEYFSETQRNKGNFPGRFSGRQFSNSRSEMNVSTLELGDSALYLCASSLDRTEAFFGQGTRLTVV.